This TCR beta chain was recorded in a study of T cell repertoires in ileal Crohn's disease. Across the whole study: At surgery, 30% to 40% of patients smoked, with median disease duration about 7.9 years.

TCRdb's copy holds only in-frame clones and misses some; the assay was immunoSEQ multiplex PCR. The repertoire holds about 17,000 clones, with 72% as singletons. V gave up 3 bases and J gave up 1 base; unmatched junction bases: 2. There are 15 residues in the CDR3. Per germline, CDR1 SGHVS and CDR2 FQNEAQ. Time point in this sample: neoterminal ileum biopsy at postoperative endoscopy, about 6 months after surgery. Sequencing input: ileal tissue. This clonotype was sampled from an adult with Crohn's disease. The chain uses TRBV7-8 and TRBJ2-1; 8 bases match TRBD1. CDR3 DNA: TGTGCCAGCAGCTTTTGGGACAGGTCCTACAATGAGCAGTTCTTC. Translating gives CASSFWDRSYNEQFF. The variable domain in full, completed from reference TRBV7-8 and TRBJ2-1, reads GAGVSQSPRYKVAKRGQDVALRCDPISGHVSLFWYQQALGQGPEFLTYFQNEAQLDKSGLPSDRFFAERPEGSVSTLKIQRTQQEDSAVYLCASSFWDRSYNEQFFGPGTRLTVL.